What follows are 9 T cell receptor beta chains derived from one specimen sequenced in a study of blood T cell repertoires in COVID-19. Assay: immunoSEQ multiplex PCR; the TCRdb copy retains only in-frame clones and omits some. The sample has around 180,000 clones; around 80% are singletons. Sequences were obtained from peripheral blood. The receptors come from a man between 65 and 85 years old with active or convalescent COVID-19.

The rearrangement uses TRBV12-3 or TRBV12-4 and TRBJ1-1; D is unresolved. The V end lost 3 bases, the J end lost 4 bases, and 3 bases lay between the germline ends. The CDR3 has 11 residues. The CDR3 nucleotides read TGTGCCAGCAGTTTTCTCACTGAAGCTTTCTTT. As protein: CASSFLTEAFF.

The V and J genes are TRBV5-1 and TRBJ2-1; the match to TRBD2 covers 7 bases. V lost 4 bases, J lost 4 bases, and 8 bases stayed unmatched. CDR3 length equals 15 residues. CDR1 SGHRS and CDR2 YFSETQ come from the germline V gene. CDR3 region: CASSSLAATYNEQFF. DNA for the CDR3: TGCGCCAGCAGCAGTCTAGCGGCAACATACAATGAGCAGTTCTTC.

The chain recombines TRBV6-1 with TRBJ2-6; no clear D gene. The CDR3 runs to 17 residues. V was cut by 0 bases and J by 4 bases, with 13 bases left in between. CDR1 MNHNS and CDR2 SASEGT come from the germline V gene. CDR3 nucleotides: TGTGCCAGCAGTGAAGCGCTTCGAGCGAGCGGGGCCAACGTCCTGACTTTC. Its translation is CASSEALRASGANVLTF.

This clone was counted once. This chain joins TRBV5-5 and TRBJ2-7; 9 nucleotides align to TRBD2. The V gene's germline CDR1 is SGHKS and CDR2 YYEKEE (reference sequence). The CDR3 covers 15 residues. V lost 2 bases and J lost 1; bases outside the gene matches: 4. CDR3 in DNA: TGTGCCAGCAGCTTTGGACTAGCGCCTTCCTACGAGCAGTACTTC. It yields the protein CASSFGLAPSYEQYF.

The chain employs TRBV11-2 and TRBJ2-7; the match to TRBD1 covers 7 bases. The junction had 10 bases not matched to a gene; V was cut back by 2 bases and J by 0 bases. CDR1 is SGHAT, CDR2 FQNNGV, per germline. CDR3 length: 17 amino acids. CDR3 coding DNA: TGTGCCAGCAGCTTAAACGGCCTGGGACAGAACTCCTACGAGCAGTACTTC. Its translation: CASSLNGLGQNSYEQYF. Full variable domain (missing parts from reference TRBV11-2 and TRBJ2-7): EAGVAQSPRYKIIEKRQSVAFWCNPISGHATLYWYQQILGQGPKLLIQFQNNGVVDDSQLPKDRFSAERLKGVDSTLKIQPAKLEDSAVYLCASSLNGLGQNSYEQYFGPGTRLTVT.

This chain connects TRBV7-9 to TRBJ2-3; 10 bases are a match to TRBD1. The germline gives CDR1 SEHNR, CDR2 FQNEAQ (reference sequence). The CDR3 is 19 amino acids. Trimming at V came to 6 bases and at J to 0 bases, leaving 15 bases not matched to a gene. CDR3 sequence: CASRSSGTGAMVSTDTQYF. The CDR3 DNA reads as TGTGCCAGCAGGTCATCCGGGACAGGGGCCATGGTCAGCACAGATACGCAGTATTTT.

The chain has TRBV9 and TRBJ1-3; D might be TRBD1 (6 bases). Germline V gene data show CDR1 as SGDLS and CDR2 as YYNGEE. There are 20 residues in the CDR3. The ends were cut back, 0 bases at V and 3 bases at J, with 25 bases in the middle. CDR3 sequence: CASSVATGQGRLSGGNTIYF. DNA for the CDR3: TGTGCCAGCAGCGTAGCTACGGGGCAGGGGAGACTCTCGGGTGGAAACACCATATATTTT.

The V gene is TRBV18, the J gene TRBJ1-5; the D gene is possibly TRBD1 (5 bases). The length of the CDR3 is 12 residues. V was shortened by 5 bases and J by 5 bases, with 7 bases between the two germline ends. Germline V gene lookup returns CDR1 KGHSH and CDR2 LQKENI. The CDR3 DNA reads as TGTGCCAGCTCAGCGGGGGATCAGCCCCAGCATTTT. It codes for CASSAGDQPQHF.

The CDR3 here is CASSRKGQDYGYTF. The CDR3 DNA reads as TGTGCCAGCTCACGGAAGGGACAGGACTATGGCTACACCTTC. The chain links TRBV18 to TRBJ1-2; 8 nucleotides match TRBD1. Unmatched junction bases numbered 4, after V lost 4 bases and J lost 3 bases. In germline, CDR1 is KGHSH, CDR2 LQKENI. This CDR3 contains 14 residues. Full variable domain (rest looked up from reference TRBV18 and TRBJ1-2): NAGVMQNPRHLVRRRGQEARLRCSPMKGHSHVYWYRQLPEEGLKFMVYLQKENIIDESGMPKERFSAEFPKEGPSILRIQQVVRGDSAAYFCASSRKGQDYGYTFGSGTRLTVV.